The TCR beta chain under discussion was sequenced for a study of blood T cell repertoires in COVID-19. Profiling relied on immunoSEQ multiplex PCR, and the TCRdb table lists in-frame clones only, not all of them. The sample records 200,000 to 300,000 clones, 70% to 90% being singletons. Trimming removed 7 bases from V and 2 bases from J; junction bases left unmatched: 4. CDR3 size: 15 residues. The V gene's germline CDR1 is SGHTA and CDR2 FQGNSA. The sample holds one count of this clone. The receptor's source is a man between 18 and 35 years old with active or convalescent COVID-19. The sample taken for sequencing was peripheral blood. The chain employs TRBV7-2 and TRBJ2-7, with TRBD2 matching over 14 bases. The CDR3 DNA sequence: TGTGCCAGCATCCCGACTAGCGGGGGGGCCTACGAGCAGTACTTC. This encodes CASIPTSGGAYEQYF.